This entry features one T cell receptor beta chain sequence. V was cut by 6 bases and J by 5 bases, with 9 bases left in between. The germline gives CDR1 SQVTM, CDR2 ANQGSEA. The CDR3 spans 11 residues. Produced via immunoSEQ multiplex PCR; TCRdb's table is partial and in-frame only. Among about 190,000 clones listed, more than 70% were seen once. These data originate in a study of blood T cell repertoires in COVID-19. About the study: COVID-19 samples from acute and convalescent phases originated in the United States, Italy and Spain. The cDNA or gDNA used as material had been derived from T cells, B-cell-depleted T cells, or PBMCs.

This clonotype was sampled from an elderly woman with active or convalescent COVID-19. Specimen: peripheral blood. The chain links TRBV29-1 to TRBJ2-3; D may be TRBD2 (5 bases). The CDR3 spells CSVDRGDTQYF. In nucleotides, the CDR3 is TGCAGCGTCGACCGGGGAGATACGCAGTATTTT.